These 18 T cell receptor beta chains were all obtained from the same sample, sequenced in a study of cytomegalovirus exposure and HLA in healthy donors. PCR involved 60 Vbeta and 13 Jbeta primers. Sequenced by immunoSEQ multiplex PCR; TCRdb stores in-frame clones only, minus some. The sample contains some 140,000 clones, less than 85% of which appear only once. Sequenced material: PBMCs. The source of these receptors is a man aged 18-30 years in good health and CMV-seropositive.

This rearrangement joins TRBV4-1 to TRBJ1-1, with TRBD1 matching 7 bases. CDR3 length: 17 residues. V lost 4 bases and J lost 0; bases outside the gene matches: 11. CDR1 and CDR2 (germline): MGHRA, YSYEKL. The CDR3 is CASSRPRRDSMNTEAFF. The DNA for the CDR3 is TGCGCCAGCAGCCGGCCCAGACGGGACAGTATGAACACTGAAGCTTTCTTT.

The J gene is TRBJ2-4, the V gene TRBV12-2; the listed D gene, TRBD1, was not tested against the DNA. TRBV12-2 corresponds to a pseudogene. This CDR3 has 12 amino acids. The CDR3 spells CASRHQFSIQYF. DNA for the CDR3: TGTGCAAGTCGCCACCAGTTCAGCATTCAGTACTTC.

In regard to this clone: This specimen includes other DNA sequences encoding the same CDR3. This sequence joins TRBV4-1 and TRBJ1-1, with D unclear. The CDR3 is made up of 12 amino acids. Germline CDR1 is MGHRA and CDR2 is YSYEKL. V was cut by 3 bases and J by 4 bases, with 6 bases left in between. In DNA, the CDR3 is TGCGCCAGCAGCCACCCGGGCACTGAAGCTTTCTTT. Its protein product is CASSHPGTEAFF.

The rearrangement joins TRBV28 to TRBJ1-5; D is unresolved. CDR3 length: 14 amino acids. Per the germline V gene, CDR1 is MDHEN and CDR2 is SYDVKM. The germline V and J ends were trimmed by 6 bases and 1 base, with 10 bases remaining between them. CDR3 residues: CASSPPQSNQPQHF. CDR3 bases: TGTGCCAGCAGCCCCCCGCAGAGCAATCAGCCCCAGCATTTT.

The chain has TRBV5-8 and TRBJ2-5; the match to TRBD2 covers 10 bases. The CDR3 loop spans 18 amino acids. The V and J ends lost 1 base and 3 bases, in that order; junction bases with no gene match: 12. CDR1 is SGHTS and CDR2 is YDEGEE in the germline V gene. This CDR3 is CASSLLPAGGPGEETQYF. In DNA form, the CDR3 reads TGTGCCAGCAGCTTGCTCCCAGCGGGGGGGCCCGGCGAAGAGACCCAGTACTTC.

CDR3 loop: CASSPSPQGYQPQHF. DNA for the CDR3: TGCGCCAGCAGCCCTTCTCCCCAGGGCTATCAGCCCCAGCATTTT. This sequence joins TRBV5-1 and TRBJ1-5; perhaps TRBD1 as D (5 bases). The V end lost 4 bases, the J end lost 5 bases, and 16 bases lay between the germline ends. There are 15 residues in the CDR3. Germline loops: CDR1 SGHRS, CDR2 YFSETQ.

In its sample, this clone was seen a few times. The rearrangement uses TRBV6-5 and TRBJ1-2; 8 bases fit TRBD1. Trimming removed 5 bases from V and 7 bases from J; junction bases left unmatched: 9. The CDR3 length is 14 residues. The germline V gene has CDR1 MNHEY and CDR2 SVGAGI. The chain's CDR3 is CASSLRTGNIGYTF. The CDR3 DNA follows: TGTGCCAGCAGTCTCCGGACAGGGAACATTGGCTACACCTTC.

The chain recombines TRBV2 with TRBJ2-3, with D maybe TRBD1 (5 bases). Trimming took off 4 bases at V and 6 bases at J, with 14 bases between the two ends. The CDR3 is 14 amino acids. From germline, CDR1 is SNHLY and CDR2 FYNNEI. The CDR3 DNA sequence: TGTGCCAGCAGTGTGAGACAGCGTGGCGATACGCAGTATTTT. Translation: CASSVRQRGDTQYF.

This clone has more than one count but fewer than ten. The chain recombines TRBV28 with TRBJ2-7, with D tentatively TRBD2 (6 bases). The V gene lost 2 bases and the J gene lost 3 bases, with 8 bases spanning the gap. Germline values: CDR1 MDHEN, CDR2 SYDVKM. This CDR3 has 13 amino acids. CDR3 loop: CASSLGDFYEQYF. The CDR3 DNA reads as TGTGCCAGCAGTTTAGGGGACTTCTACGAGCAGTACTTC.

This clone has just a few counts. This chain links TRBV7-2 with TRBJ2-5; TRBD2 matches 8 bases. The V segment lost 5 bases and the J segment 5 bases; nucleotides outside the gene matches: 10. Germline CDR1 and CDR2: SGHTA and FQGNSA. This CDR3 region has 15 residues. CDR3 nucleotide sequence: TGTGCCAGCAGCCCCCCCTCGGGGGGGCTCGAGACCCAGTACTTC. It specifies CASSPPSGGLETQYF.

The genes are TRBV7-8 and TRBJ2-7; D might be TRBD1 (5 bases). The V gene's germline CDR1 is SGHVS and CDR2 FQNEAQ. Between the trimmed V and J ends, which lost 1 base and 3 bases, there was a span of 7 bases. The length of the CDR3 is 13 residues. The CDR3 sequence is CASSLGQLYEQYF. In DNA form, the CDR3 reads TGTGCCAGCAGCTTAGGACAGCTCTACGAGCAGTACTTC.

The J gene is TRBJ2-3, the V gene TRBV4-1; D gene ambiguous. Germline CDR1 and CDR2: MGHRA and YSYEKL. With 5 bases removed from V and 0 bases from J, the gap between germline ends came to 15 bases. The CDR3 is 16 amino acids. The CDR3 bases are TGCGCCAGCAGCTTCCTTAGCACACCTAGCACAGATACGCAGTATTTT. It codes for CASSFLSTPSTDTQYF.

V and J are TRBV29-1 and TRBJ1-2; TRBD1 might be the D (6 bases). Germline CDR1 SQVTM, CDR2 ANQGSEA. V lost 1 base and J lost 5, with 8 bases in between. The CDR3 loop spans 12 amino acids. The CDR3 here is CSVEVRGYGYTF. In DNA, the CDR3 is TGCAGCGTTGAAGTGAGGGGGTATGGCTACACCTTC.

CDR3 coding DNA: TGTGCCAGCAGCCGCTCTAGCGGGCCCTCCTACAATGAGCAGTTCTTC. It translates to CASSRSSGPSYNEQFF. The rearrangement uses TRBV28 and TRBJ2-1; 8 bases agree with TRBD2. The CDR3 length is 16 residues. CDR1 MDHEN and CDR2 SYDVKM come from the germline V gene. V trimming: 6 bases; J trimming: 0 bases; junction bases outside the gene matches: 7.

This chain links TRBV19 with TRBJ1-5, with TRBD1 matching 7 bases. V lost 5 bases to trimming and J lost 0 bases; unmatched junction nucleotides: 7. The CDR3 is made up of 16 amino acids. The germline CDR1 and CDR2 sequences are LNHDA and SQIVND (reference sequence). The CDR3 DNA reads as TGTGCCAGTAGTTCCCGGGGACAGATTAGCAATCAGCCCCAGCATTTT. It codes for CASSSRGQISNQPQHF.

This clone turned up a few times. Other DNA variants within this sample encode the same CDR3. CDR3 amino acids: CASSQERGGQETQYF. The CDR3, as DNA: TGTGCCAGCAGCCAGGAGCGGGGGGGTCAAGAGACCCAGTACTTC. J is TRBJ2-5 and V is TRBV4-2, with 10 positions matching TRBD2. J was trimmed by 2 bases and V by 3 bases; bases with no gene match: 3. Per the germline V gene, CDR1 is LGHNA and CDR2 is YNFKEQ. The CDR3 consists of 15 residues.

The chain has TRBV6-5 and TRBJ1-5, with TRBD1 identical over 8 bases. The CDR3 extends over 15 amino acids. CDR1 MNHEY and CDR2 SVGAGI come from the germline V gene. V shed 2 bases, J shed 7 bases, and the junction held 7 bases outside the gene matches. The CDR3 nucleotides are TGTGCCAGCAGTTACATTGACAGGGGACAACAGCCCCAGCATTTT. It translates to CASSYIDRGQQPQHF.

This clone appeared once. This chain uses TRBV7-9 with TRBJ1-4, with 10 bases matching TRBD1. After removal of 5 bases from V and 7 bases from J, the junction contained 13 bases not matched to a gene. The CDR3 is 17 amino acids. Germline V lookup: CDR1 SEHNR, CDR2 FQNEAQ (reference sequence). CDR3 protein: CASSRRQGANQFEKLFF. The CDR3 bases are TGTGCCAGCAGCCGAAGACAGGGGGCTAATCAGTTTGAAAAACTGTTTTTT. The entire variable domain, with the rest obtained from reference TRBV7-9 and TRBJ1-4, is as follows: DTGVSQNPRHKITKRGQNVTFRCDPISEHNRLYWYRQTLGQGPEFLTYFQNEAQLEKSRLLSDRFSAERPKGSFSTLEIQRTEQGDSAMYLCASSRRQGANQFEKLFFGSGTQLSVL.